The 11 T cell receptor beta chains below come from one sample, sequenced in a study of radiation and T cells in renal cell carcinoma. Time point given: baseline pretreatment blood. The treatment here: 15 Gy SBRT to primary tumor, nephrectomy 4 weeks later. Some clones are missing from TCRdb's copy, which holds only in-frame ones; the method was immunoSEQ multiplex PCR. The repertoire has roughly 53,000 clones, approximately 83% of them found once; the top ten carry 25% to 35%. Material: blood, obtained from a patient whose treatment included radiotherapy and nephrectomy. The source of these receptors is a woman aged 65 to 85 with renal cell carcinoma.

The CDR3 DNA follows: TGCGCCAGCAGCCAAGATGTTTCAGGCGGGAGTGCCTACGAGCAGTACTTC. The encoded protein is CASSQDVSGGSAYEQYF. The chain is built from TRBV4-3 and TRBJ2-7, with 7 bases that match TRBD2. The germline V gene has CDR1 LGHNA and CDR2 YSLEER. V shed 0 bases and J 2 bases; nucleotides not matched to a gene: 10. This CDR3 has 17 residues.

This clone was seen only once. The gene calls are TRBV4-3 and TRBJ2-6; D call uncertain. Per germline, CDR1 LGHNA and CDR2 YSLEER. V was pared by 0 bases and J by 0 bases, with 15 bases between. The CDR3 contains 19 residues. The CDR3 loop reads CASSQDRALDFSGANVLTF. The CDR3 coding sequence is TGCGCCAGCAGCCAAGATAGAGCACTCGACTTCTCTGGGGCCAACGTCCTGACTTTC.

This clone was counted between two and nine times. The chain uses TRBV10-3 and TRBJ1-1; no clear D gene. V was pared by 0 bases and J by 0 bases, with 5 bases between. Germline CDR1 is ENHRY and CDR2 is SYGVKD. The CDR3 sequence is 14 residues long. The chain's CDR3 is CAISESSVNTEAFF. CDR3 coding DNA: TGTGCCATCAGTGAGTCCTCTGTGAACACTGAAGCTTTCTTT.

The rearrangement joins TRBV6-4 to TRBJ1-2; TRBD1 is a possible D gene (6 bases). The V end lost 2 bases, the J end lost 5 bases, and 6 bases lay between the germline ends. The germline gives CDR1 MRHNA, CDR2 SNTAGT. This CDR3 is 12 amino acids long. The CDR3, as DNA: TGTGCCAGCAGTGACCAGGGGTATGGCTACACCTTC. Translated, it gives CASSDQGYGYTF.

This chain links TRBV7-2 with TRBJ2-3; TRBD2 is a possible D gene (6 bases). Trimming took 5 bases from V and 7 from J, leaving 19 bases between them. Germline CDR1 reads SGHTA; CDR2 reads FQGNSA. The length of the CDR3 is 15 residues. This CDR3 is CASSPPVAELYTQYF. The CDR3 DNA reads TGTGCCAGCAGCCCTCCCGTAGCGGAACTATATACGCAGTATTTT.

This chain connects TRBV11-2 to TRBJ2-3; 9 bases are shared with TRBD2. Losses at the gene ends were 5 bases for V and 1 base for J; bases not matched to a gene: 4. Germline V gene sequence: CDR1 SGHAT, CDR2 FQNNGV. The CDR3 has 15 amino acids. The CDR3 sequence is CASSLRTSGTDTQYF. CDR3 bases: TGTGCCAGCAGCCTACGGACTAGCGGCACAGATACGCAGTATTTT. Using reference TRBV11-2 and TRBJ2-3 for the parts outside the CDR3, the full variable domain is EAGVAQSPRYKIIEKRQSVAFWCNPISGHATLYWYQQILGQGPKLLIQFQNNGVVDDSQLPKDRFSAERLKGVDSTLKIQPAKLEDSAVYLCASSLRTSGTDTQYFGPGTRLTVL.

This clone was detected a few times. This chain uses TRBV10-3 with TRBJ1-2; 12 bases match TRBD1. This CDR3 has 14 amino acids. Germline V CDR1 and CDR2: ENHRY, SYGVKD. J gave up 7 bases and V 2 bases, and 2 bases lay outside the gene matches. CDR3 region: CAISEGDRGLGYTF. The CDR3 bases are TGTGCCATCAGTGAGGGGGACAGGGGGCTTGGCTACACCTTC.

J is TRBJ2-3 and V is TRBV28; perhaps D is TRBD1 or TRBD2 (6 bases each). The length of the CDR3 is 12 residues. From germline, CDR1 is MDHEN and CDR2 SYDVKM. V dropped 6 bases and J dropped 8 bases, with 12 bases sitting between them. The CDR3 DNA reads as TGTGCCAGCAGATTACAGGGAGGTACGCAGTATTTT. Translation: CASRLQGGTQYF. Combining the CDR3 with reference TRBV28 and TRBJ2-3 gives the whole variable domain DVKVTQSSRYLVKRTGEKVFLECVQDMDHENMFWYRQDPGLGLRLIYFSYDVKMKEKGDIPEGYSVSREKKERFSLILESASTNQTSMYLCASRLQGGTQYFGPGTRLTVL.

The chain is built from TRBV9 and TRBJ2-3; 7 positions agree with TRBD1. CDR1 is SGDLS, CDR2 YYNGEE, per germline. V trimming: 3 bases; J trimming: 0 bases; junction bases outside the gene matches: 4. The CDR3 has 15 residues. The CDR3: CASSARGQSTDTQYF. CDR3 bases: TGTGCCAGCAGCGCCCGGGGACAGAGCACAGATACGCAGTATTTT.

This clone was counted a few times. V gene TRBV18 combines with J gene TRBJ2-7, with 7 positions matching TRBD2. The germline CDR1 and CDR2 sequences are KGHSH and LQKENI. The CDR3 is 16 residues long. The junction had 11 bases not matched to a gene; V was cut back by 0 bases and J by 6 bases. In nucleotides, the CDR3 is TGTGCCAGCTCACCACCGGGAGGGAAGGGGCACGGCGAGCAGTACTTC. Its protein product is CASSPPGGKGHGEQYF.

The chain joins TRBV18 to TRBJ2-5; TRBD1 might be the D (7 bases). Germline V gene lookup returns CDR1 KGHSH and CDR2 LQKENI. V dropped 0 bases and J dropped 2 bases, with 16 bases sitting between them. The CDR3 is made up of 17 amino acids. The CDR3 DNA follows: TGTGCCAGCTCACCACCAAATGCCAGGGGGGCTCAAGAGACCCAGTACTTC. Its protein is CASSPPNARGAQETQYF.